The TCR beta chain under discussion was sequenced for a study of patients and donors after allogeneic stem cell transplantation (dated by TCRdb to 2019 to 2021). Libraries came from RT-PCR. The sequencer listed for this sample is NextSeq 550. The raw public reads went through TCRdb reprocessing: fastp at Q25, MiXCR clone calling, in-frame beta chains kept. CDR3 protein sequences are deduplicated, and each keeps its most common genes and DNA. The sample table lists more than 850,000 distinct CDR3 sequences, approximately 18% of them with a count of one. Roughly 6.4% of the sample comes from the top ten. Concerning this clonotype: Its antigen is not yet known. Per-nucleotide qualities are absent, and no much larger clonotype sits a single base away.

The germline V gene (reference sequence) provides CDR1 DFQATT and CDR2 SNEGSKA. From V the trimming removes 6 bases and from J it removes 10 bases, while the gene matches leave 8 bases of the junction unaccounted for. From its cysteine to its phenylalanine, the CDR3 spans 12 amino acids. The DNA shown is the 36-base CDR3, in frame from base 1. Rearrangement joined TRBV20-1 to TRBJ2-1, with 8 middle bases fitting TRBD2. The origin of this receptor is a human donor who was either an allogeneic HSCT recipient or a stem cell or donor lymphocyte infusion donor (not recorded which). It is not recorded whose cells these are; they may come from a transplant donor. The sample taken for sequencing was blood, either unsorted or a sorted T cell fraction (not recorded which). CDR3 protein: CSAQSGSGEQFF. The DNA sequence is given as TGCAGTGCCCAAAGCGGGAGTGGCGAGCAGTTCTTC.